This T cell receptor (beta chain) stems from a study of yellow fever vaccine responses in identical twins. The V end was cut by 0 bases, the J end by 4 bases, with 10 bases between. This CDR3 comprises 14 residues. Germline V gene lookup returns CDR1 DFQATT and CDR2 SNEGSKA (reference sequence). One entry per CDR3 protein results from TCRdb running MiXCR on the RT-PCR reads. The sample lists roughly 18,000 distinct CDR3 sequences, 55% to 65% occurring once. This chain joins TRBV20-1 and TRBJ2-1; tentative D call: TRBD2 (6 bases). This receptor was identified in a woman aged 18 to 35 who received the yellow fever vaccine. The starting material was T cells from blood (PBMCs), unsorted or a sorted subset (not recorded which), obtained before or after yellow fever vaccination (not recorded which). The chain's CDR3 is CSAREKGLYNEQFF. CDR3 DNA: TGCAGTGCTAGAGAGAAGGGACTTTACAATGAGCAGTTCTTC.